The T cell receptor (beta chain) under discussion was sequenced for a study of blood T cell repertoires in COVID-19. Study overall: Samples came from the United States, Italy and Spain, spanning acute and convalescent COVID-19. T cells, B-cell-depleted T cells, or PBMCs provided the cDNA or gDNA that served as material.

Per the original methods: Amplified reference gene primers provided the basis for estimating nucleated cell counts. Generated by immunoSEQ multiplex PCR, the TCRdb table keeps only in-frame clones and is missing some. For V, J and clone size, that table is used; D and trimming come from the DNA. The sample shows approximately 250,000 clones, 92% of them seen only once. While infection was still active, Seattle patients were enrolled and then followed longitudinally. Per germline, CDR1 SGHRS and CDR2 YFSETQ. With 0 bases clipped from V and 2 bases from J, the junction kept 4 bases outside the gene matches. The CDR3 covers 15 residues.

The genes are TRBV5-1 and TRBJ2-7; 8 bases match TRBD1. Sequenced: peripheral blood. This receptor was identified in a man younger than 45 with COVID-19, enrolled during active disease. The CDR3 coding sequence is TGCGCCAGCAGCTTGGTGGGACAGGCTACCTACGAGCAGTACTTC. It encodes CASSLVGQATYEQYF. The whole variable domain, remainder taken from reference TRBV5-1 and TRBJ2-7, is KAGVTQTPRYLIKTRGQQVTLSCSPISGHRSVSWYQQTPGQGLQFLFEYFSETQRNKGNFPGRFSGRQFSNSRSEMNVSTLELGDSALYLCASSLVGQATYEQYFGPGTRLTVT.